This T cell receptor (beta chain) was profiled in a study of T cells in Graves' hyperthyroidism and ophthalmopathy. About the research overall: Peripheral blood was collected at initial diagnosis, before any treatment.

V was pared by 6 bases and J by 2 bases, with 22 bases between. The CDR3 loop spans 17 amino acids. Germline V gene lookup returns CDR1 MNHNS and CDR2 SASEGT. TCR beta CDR3 sequences were amplified from RNA transcripts. The HTBI primer set served for first-round RT-PCR of the TCR CDR3. One entry per CDR3 protein, called by TCRdb with MiXCR from the multiplex PCR reads. The sample yields about 250,000 distinct CDR3 sequences, 22% seen once. Cells are PBMCs isolated from 10 ml of fresh blood. This clonotype was picked up many times. The chain uses TRBV6-1 and TRBJ2-5; the D is unclear. The specimen was blood. This receptor was identified in a young man with Graves' ophthalmopathy. The CDR3 coding sequence is TGTGCCAGCAGCCCCGGAATCGCGTCGGGCCTTCAAGAGACCCAGTACTTC. Its translation is CASSPGIASGLQETQYF.